These 10 T cell receptor beta chains were sequenced from one sample in a study of blood T cell repertoires in COVID-19. Assay used: immunoSEQ multiplex PCR; TCRdb lists only in-frame clones, some missing. The table has about 320,000 clones, around four fifths seen once. Sequencing was carried out using peripheral blood. These receptor sequences come from a woman aged 45 to 65 with acute or convalescent COVID-19.

The chain joins TRBV6-5 to TRBJ1-4; possible D gene TRBD1, 6 bases. The germline CDR1 and CDR2 sequences are MNHEY and SVGAGI. V was pared by 0 bases and J by 5 bases, with 13 bases between. The CDR3 loop spans 16 amino acids. The CDR3 DNA sequence: TGTGCCAGCAGTTACTCAAAGAACAGGGAAAATGAAAAACTGTTTTTT. Translated, it gives CASSYSKNRENEKLFF.

This clone was recorded a few times. This chain uses TRBV6-5 with TRBJ2-7; 9 bases match TRBD1. The J segment lost 7 bases and the V segment lost 2 bases, leaving 6 bases of the junction unmatched. The V gene's germline CDR1 is MNHEY and CDR2 SVGAGI. The CDR3 length is 14 residues. The CDR3 DNA reads TGTGCCAGCAGTTACGTACAGGGGGCGGGGGAGCAGTACGTC. Translation: CASSYVQGAGEQYV.

The CDR3 loop is CAVGSGVGTEAFF. The CDR3 nucleotides read TGTGCCGTAGGGTCCGGGGTGGGCACTGAAGCTTTCTTT. The rearrangement uses TRBV3-1 (or the pseudogene TRBV3-2) and TRBJ1-1; D uncertain. Germline CDR1 and CDR2: LGHDT and YNNKEL (reference sequence). The CDR3 contains 13 residues. Trimming removed 11 bases at V and 4 bases at J, with 17 bases between.

The table lists this clone with a few counts. The genes are TRBV2 and TRBJ1-5; D unresolved. Looked up from germline, CDR1 is SNHLY and CDR2 is FYNNEI. The CDR3 spans 13 residues. Between the trimmed V and J ends, which lost 6 bases and 0 bases, there was a span of 6 bases. DNA of the CDR3: TGTGCCAGCAGCACCTATAGCAATCAGCCCCAGCATTTT. Its protein is CASSTYSNQPQHF. Together with reference TRBV2 and TRBJ1-5, the CDR3 gives the full variable domain: EPEVTQTPSHQVTQMGQEVILRCVPISNHLYFYWYRQILGQKVEFLVSFYNNEISEKSEIFDDQFSVERPDGSNFTLKIRSTKLEDSAMYFCASSTYSNQPQHFGDGTRLSIL.

The gene calls are TRBV5-1 and TRBJ2-5; 11 bases line up with TRBD2. The CDR3 contains 15 residues. CDR1 is SGHRS, CDR2 YFSETQ, per germline. V gave up 5 bases and J gave up 4 bases; unmatched junction bases: 7. In nucleotides, the CDR3 is TGCGCCAGCAGAGTTGGGACTAGCGGAAGAGAGACCCAGTACTTC. Translated: CASRVGTSGRETQYF. Drawing the rest from reference TRBV5-1 and TRBJ2-5, the complete variable domain is KAGVTQTPRYLIKTRGQQVTLSCSPISGHRSVSWYQQTPGQGLQFLFEYFSETQRNKGNFPGRFSGRQFSNSRSEMNVSTLELGDSALYLCASRVGTSGRETQYFGPGTRLLVL.

The chain combines TRBV30 with TRBJ2-1; the D gene is possibly TRBD2 (6 bases). V lost 4 bases, J lost 0 bases, and 10 bases lay in between. Germline V gives CDR1 GTSNPN, CDR2 SVGIG (reference sequence). The CDR3 runs to 14 residues. The CDR3 loop is CAWTDGSSYNEQFF. CDR3 in DNA: TGTGCCTGGACTGACGGGAGCTCCTACAATGAGCAGTTCTTC.

The chain carries TRBV5-1 and TRBJ2-5, with a weak D call TRBD2 (5 bases). Germline CDR1 SGHRS, CDR2 YFSETQ. CDR3 length equals 13 residues. Trimming pared 1 base from V and 5 bases from J, leaving 9 bases between. The CDR3 loop reads CASSLPRRETQYF. In nucleotides, the CDR3 is TGCGCCAGCAGCTTGCCCAGGAGGGAGACCCAGTACTTC.

The genes are TRBV24-1 and TRBJ2-2; the match to TRBD2 covers 7 bases. The CDR3 is 17 residues long. Germline V CDR1 and CDR2: KGHDR, SFDVKD. J lost 5 bases, V lost 4 bases, and 12 bases had no gene match. Here the CDR3 DNA reads TGTGCCACCAGTGAGACCGCCGGGACTAAAAAAACCGGGGAGCTGTTTTTT. It specifies CATSETAGTKKTGELFF.

The rearrangement links TRBV18 to TRBJ2-2, with 9 bases fitting TRBD2. Germline CDR1 KGHSH, CDR2 LQKENI. With 2 bases clipped from V and 4 bases from J, the junction kept 8 bases outside the gene matches. This CDR3 comprises 17 residues. CDR3 protein: CASSPRLGTSPTGELFF. The CDR3 nucleotides read TGTGCCAGCTCACCAAGATTAGGGACTAGCCCCACCGGGGAGCTGTTTTTT.

This sequence joins TRBV11-1 and TRBJ2-5; D gene ambiguous. Deletions cut 1 base from V and 3 bases from J, with 3 bases between. Germline loops: CDR1 SGHAT, CDR2 FQDESV (reference sequence). The CDR3 sequence is 12 residues long. Written as DNA, the CDR3 is TGTGCCAGCAGCTTAGTTAAAGAGACCCAGTACTTC. Protein sequence: CASSLVKETQYF. The full variable domain, with the rest looked up from reference TRBV11-1 and TRBJ2-5, is EAEVAQSPRYKITEKSQAVAFWCDPISGHATLYWYRQILGQGPELLVQFQDESVVDDSQLPKDRFSAERLKGVDSTLKIQPAELGDSAMYLCASSLVKETQYFGPGTRLLVL.